The 7 T cell receptor beta chains presented below share a single source sample, sequenced in a study of tumor-infiltrating lymphocytes in primary liver carcinoma (dated by TCRdb to about 2017). Total RNA and DNA were co-extracted from roughly 20-30 mg of bulk tissue with the AllPrep DNA/RNA mini kit, without cell sorting. TCRdb shows the sequencer as Illumina HiSeq 2500. TCRbeta-specific cDNA was reverse-transcribed from 500 ng total RNA using a constant-region primer and ProtoScript II reverse transcriptase. Three nested multiplex PCR rounds, following a slightly modified ARM-PCR procedure, were used to build the TCRbeta libraries. Multiplex TRBV1-TRBV30 forward primers and a Cbeta reverse primer were used in the first two PCR rounds, each of which was run for 10 to 11 cycles. The public reads were run again by TCRdb, first through fastp at Q25 and then through MiXCR, and only productive beta chains were kept. All rows with the same CDR3 protein become a single entry with the most common DNA and genes. A total of 150,000 to 200,000 distinct CDR3 sequences appear in this sample, 85% of them only once. Together, the top ten hold 15% to 20% of the sample.

Sequencing input: tumor tissue from primary liver carcinoma. The receptor source for this set is a man in his forties with primary liver carcinoma and hepatitis B virus infection.

Concerning this clonotype itself: Lacking the conserved final phenylalanine or tryptophan, this CDR3 likely reflects a read error. The rearrangement joins TRBV29-1 to TRBJ2-1; 7 bases line up with TRBD2. This CDR3 comprises 14 residues. From germline, CDR1 is SQVTM and CDR2 ANQGSEA. The trim removed 5 bases at V and 8 bases at J, leaving 12 bases unmatched. The CDR3 region is CSVPLAAQYDEQFI. CDR3 sequence (DNA): TGCAGCGTTCCCCTAGCGGCACAATACGATGAGCAGTTCATC.

With regard to this clonotype: The junction and the germline gene differ at one end; a read error may be behind it. The chain combines TRBV4-3 with TRBJ2-1; D unresolved. CDR3 length equals 15 residues. The germline V gene has CDR1 LGHNA and CDR2 YSLEER. The DNA for the CDR3 is TGCGCCAGCGGCCAAGATTTCGGCTCCTACAATAAGCAGTTCTTC. Its protein is CASGQDFGSYNKQFF.

Note on this clonotype: A much larger clone differs from this one at a single base, so this may be a read error. The genes are TRBV7-9 and TRBJ1-3; weak D call: TRBD1 (5 bases). This CDR3 has 15 amino acids. Germline V gene data show CDR1 as SEHNR and CDR2 as FQNEAQ (reference sequence). Here the CDR3 DNA reads TGTGCCAGCAGCCGGGACTCGAGCTCTGGAAACACCACATATTTT. Translating it yields CASSRDSSSGNTTYF. The full variable domain, with the rest looked up from reference TRBV7-9 and TRBJ1-3, is DTGVSQNPRHKITKRGQNVTFRCDPISEHNRLYWYRQTLGQGPEFLTYFQNEAQLEKSRLLSDRFSAERPKGSFSTLEIQRTEQGDSAMYLCASSRDSSSGNTTYFGEGSWLTVV.

About this clonotype: Germline and junction disagree at one end, which may indicate a read error. V is TRBV5-4 and J is TRBJ1-6; weak D call: TRBD1 (6 bases). CDR1 and CDR2 (germline): SGHNT, YYREEE (reference sequence). The CDR3 is 14 residues long. The DNA of the CDR3 is TGTGCCAGCACCTACGGGACACAGAATCCACCCTTCCACTTT. Translating it yields CASTYGTQNPPFHF. Filled out from reference TRBV5-4 and TRBJ1-6, the complete variable domain reads ETGVTQSPTHLIKTRGQQVTLRCSSQSGHNTVSWYQQALGQGPQFIFQYYREEENGRGNFPPRFSGLQFPNYSSELNVNALELDDSALYLCASTYGTQNPPFHFGNGTRLTVT.

Concerning this clonotype itself: The missing conserved phenylalanine or tryptophan at the end of this CDR3 makes a read error likely. The rearrangement links TRBV4-2 to TRBJ1-2, with a possible D match to TRBD1 (6 bases). Germline-derived CDR1 and CDR2 are LGHNA and YNFKEQ. This CDR3 has 18 residues. CDR3 in DNA: TGTGCCAGCAGTCAAGAACCACAGGGAAGGGGTCTGGACTATGGCTACACCGTT. Its translation is CASSQEPQGRGLDYGYTV.

The rearrangement links TRBV28 to TRBJ2-5, with D possibly matching TRBD2 (7 bases). CDR1 and CDR2 from the germline V gene are MDHEN and SYDVKM. The length of the CDR3 is 17 residues. V was shortened by 5 bases and J by 2 bases, with 21 bases between the two germline ends. The CDR3, as DNA: TGTGCCAGCAGTGAAGTGAAGGGGGGGCAAGGGCAAGAGACCCAGTACTTC. This gives the protein CASSEVKGGQGQETQYF. Using reference TRBV28 and TRBJ2-5 for the parts outside the CDR3, the full variable domain is DVKVTQSSRYLVKRTGEKVFLECVQDMDHENMFWYRQDPGLGLRLIYFSYDVKMKEKGDIPEGYSVSREKKERFSLILESASTNQTSMYLCASSEVKGGQGQETQYFGPGTRLLVL.

A note on this clonotype: Compared with germline, one end of the junction differs, possibly owing to a read error. The chain employs TRBV29-1 and TRBJ1-1; no clear D gene. Per the germline V gene, CDR1 is SQVTM and CDR2 is ANQGSEA. The CDR3 has 11 amino acids. CDR3 bases: TGCAGCGTTGATCAGTACACTAAAGCTTTCTTT. Its translation: CSVDQYTKAFF.